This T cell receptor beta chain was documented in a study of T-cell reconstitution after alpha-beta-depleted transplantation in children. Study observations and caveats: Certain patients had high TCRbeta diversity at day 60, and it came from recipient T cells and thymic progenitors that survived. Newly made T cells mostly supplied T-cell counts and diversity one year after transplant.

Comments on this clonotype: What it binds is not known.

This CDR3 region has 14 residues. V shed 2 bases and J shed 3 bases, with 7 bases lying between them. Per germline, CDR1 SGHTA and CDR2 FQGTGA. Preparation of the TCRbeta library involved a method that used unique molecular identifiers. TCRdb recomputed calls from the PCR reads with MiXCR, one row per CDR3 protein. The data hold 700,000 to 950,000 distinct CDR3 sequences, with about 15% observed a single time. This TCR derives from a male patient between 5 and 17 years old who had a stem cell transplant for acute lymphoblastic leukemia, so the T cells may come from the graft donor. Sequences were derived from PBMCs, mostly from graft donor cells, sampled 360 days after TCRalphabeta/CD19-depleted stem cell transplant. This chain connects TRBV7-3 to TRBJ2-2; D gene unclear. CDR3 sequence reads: CASSLHGYTGELFF. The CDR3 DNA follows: TGTGCCAGCAGCTTACACGGGTACACCGGGGAGCTGTTTTTT.